Below, 24 T cell receptor beta chains from the same sample are listed, as sequenced in a study of T-cell memory formation after mild COVID-19. Via MiXCR, TCRdb re-called the 5' RACE reads, giving one row per CDR3 protein. The sample has about 560,000 distinct CDR3 sequences, more than 15% seen once. The material sequenced was PBMCs or a T cell subset sorted from them (not recorded which). All receptors come from an adult woman who had mild COVID-19 (a few samples of this study predate the infection). Cell type and time point are not known.

This clonotype came up many times. V is TRBV4-2 and J is TRBJ1-1; D remains ambiguous. Germline values: CDR1 LGHNA, CDR2 YNFKEQ. This CDR3 is built from 14 residues. V was cut by 3 bases and J by 3 bases, with 11 bases left in between. The DNA for the CDR3 is TGTGCCAGCAGCCAGGCCGGGGTAGACACTGAAGCTTTCTTT. Amino acid sequence: CASSQAGVDTEAFF.

This clonotype was observed a few times. The CDR3 DNA follows: TGCAGCGTTGCGAGGAAGGCTGAAGCTTTCTTT. Residues: CSVARKAEAFF. The rearrangement uses TRBV29-1 and TRBJ1-1; D is ambiguous. The germline CDR1 and CDR2 sequences are SQVTM and ANQGSEA. Deletions cut 4 bases from V and 6 bases from J, with 9 bases between. This CDR3 is 11 amino acids long.

The V call is TRBV21-1, the J call TRBJ2-5; the table calls TRBD1, which could not be checked here. TRBV21-1 is a pseudogene. The CDR3 spans 14 residues. Here the CDR3 DNA reads TGTGCCAGCAGGCAGGGGCGGGACCTGGGGACCCAGTACTTC. This translates into CASRQGRDLGTQYF.

In this sample, this clonotype turned up a few times. The chain couples TRBV3-1 to TRBJ1-6; tentatively, D is TRBD1 (6 bases). Germline CDR1 reads LGHDT; CDR2 reads YNNKEL (reference sequence). The V and J ends lost 2 bases and 7 bases respectively, with 15 bases between them. This CDR3 comprises 16 residues. CDR3 bases: TGTGCCAGCAGCCAATCAGGGGCAGGTTTAAATTCACCCCTCCACTTT. It encodes CASSQSGAGLNSPLHF.

The gene calls are TRBV12-3 or TRBV12-4 and TRBJ1-1; D ambiguous. The CDR3 runs to 13 residues. Trimming removed 3 bases from V and 0 bases from J, with 5 bases in between. The CDR3 DNA reads TGTGCCAGCAGTTTCATTGTGAACACTGAAGCTTTCTTT. It specifies CASSFIVNTEAFF.

The V gene is TRBV27, the J gene TRBJ2-7; weak D call: TRBD2 (6 bases). CDR1 is MNHEY and CDR2 is SMNVEV in the germline V gene (reference sequence). The CDR3 sequence is 13 residues long. Deletions cut 4 bases from V and 4 bases from J, with 11 bases between. Here the CDR3 DNA reads TGTGCCAGCAGTTCTGGCGGGGAATACGAGCAGTACTTC. It codes for CASSSGGEYEQYF.

This clonotype has just a few counts. J is TRBJ2-4 and V is TRBV7-9; a possible D gene is TRBD1 (5 bases). Trimming removed 0 bases from V and 8 bases from J, with 11 bases in between. The CDR3 has 14 amino acids. The germline V gene has CDR1 SEHNR and CDR2 FQNEAQ (reference sequence). This CDR3 reads CASSLALRADIQYF. In DNA form, the CDR3 reads TGTGCCAGCAGCTTAGCGCTCAGGGCGGACATTCAGTACTTC.

The J gene is TRBJ2-1, the V gene TRBV7-8; D call uncertain. The V gene lost 2 bases and the J gene lost 7 bases, with 12 bases spanning the gap. The CDR3 loop spans 14 amino acids. From germline, CDR1 is SGHVS and CDR2 FQNEAQ. For the CDR3, the DNA is TGTGCCAGCAGCTTACCCCGCCATGGGAATGAGCAGTTCTTC. Protein sequence: CASSLPRHGNEQFF.

This clonotype occurred a few times. The chain employs TRBV9 and TRBJ2-5; 7 bases are a match to TRBD2. The germline CDR1 and CDR2 sequences are SGDLS and YYNGEE. V trimming: 0 bases; J trimming: 0 bases; junction bases outside the gene matches: 11. This CDR3 region has 18 residues. The CDR3 loop reads CASSVDGRLAEYQETQYF. In DNA, the CDR3 is TGTGCCAGCAGCGTAGATGGGAGGCTAGCGGAGTACCAAGAGACCCAGTACTTC.

The gene calls are TRBV5-1 and TRBJ2-2, with TRBD1 identical over 8 bases. The CDR3 has 20 residues. Germline V CDR1 and CDR2: SGHRS, YFSETQ. Trimming cost V 0 bases and J 0 bases; bases outside gene matches: 13. CDR3 coding DNA: TGCGCCAGCAGCTTGGCCCGCCGGACAGGGCCTCTTTCGAACACCGGGGAGCTGTTTTTT. Its protein product is CASSLARRTGPLSNTGELFF.

The chain is built from TRBV6-1 and TRBJ2-1; 12 nucleotides match TRBD2. With 1 base clipped from V and 6 bases from J, the junction kept 4 bases outside the gene matches. Germline CDR1 and CDR2: MNHNS and SASEGT. The CDR3 sequence is 16 residues long. This chain's CDR3 is CASSEGLAGETNEQFF. The CDR3 DNA sequence: TGTGCCAGCAGTGAAGGACTAGCGGGGGAGACCAATGAGCAGTTCTTC.

The genes are TRBV11-1 and TRBJ2-7, with D possibly matching TRBD2 (5 bases). Germline loops: CDR1 SGHAT, CDR2 FQDESV (reference sequence). Deletions cut 5 bases from V and 2 bases from J, with 19 bases between. This CDR3 has 16 residues. CDR3 sequence reads: CASSPLGSENAYEQYF. The DNA of the CDR3 is TGTGCCAGCAGCCCCCTTGGGAGCGAGAACGCCTACGAGCAGTACTTC.

This chain connects TRBV6-5 to TRBJ2-7, with no clear D. CDR1 MNHEY and CDR2 SVGAGI come from the germline V gene. The length of the CDR3 is 16 residues. Trimming left V 0 bases short and J 4 bases short, with 16 bases between. CDR3 in amino acids: CASSYSIGRVVYEQYF. The CDR3 bases are TGTGCCAGCAGTTACTCGATTGGACGGGTAGTGTACGAGCAGTACTTC.

The table lists this clonotype with a few counts. The chain employs TRBV24-1 and TRBJ1-1; 8 positions agree with TRBD1. The CDR3 consists of 14 residues. Trimming at V came to 6 bases and at J to 1 base, leaving 3 bases not matched to a gene. The germline gives CDR1 KGHDR, CDR2 SFDVKD. In DNA form, the CDR3 reads TGTGCCACCAGTAGAACAGGGGGGAACACTGAAGCTTTCTTT. It yields the protein CATSRTGGNTEAFF.

This clonotype was detected a few times. The genes are TRBV2 and TRBJ2-7; 10 bases are a match to TRBD2. The CDR3 runs to 16 residues. After removal of 7 bases from V and 0 bases from J, the junction contained 9 bases not matched to a gene. Germline V lookup: CDR1 SNHLY, CDR2 FYNNEI. The chain's CDR3 is CASKPSGRGPSYEQYF. The CDR3 DNA follows: TGTGCCAGCAAGCCTAGCGGGAGAGGACCCTCCTACGAGCAGTACTTC. Variable domain in full (rest from reference TRBV2 and TRBJ2-7): EPEVTQTPSHQVTQMGQEVILRCVPISNHLYFYWYRQILGQKVEFLVSFYNNEISEKSEIFDDQFSVERPDGSNFTLKIRSTKLEDSAMYFCASKPSGRGPSYEQYFGPGTRLTVT.

This chain uses TRBV5-6 with TRBJ1-5; 7 bases align to TRBD1. This CDR3 contains 15 residues. J lost 1 base, V lost 3 bases, and 4 bases had no gene match. Germline assignment: CDR1 SGHDT and CDR2 YYEEEE. The CDR3 bases are TGTGCCAGCAGCTGGGGGACAGTCAGCAATCAGCCCCAGCATTTT. Translating gives CASSWGTVSNQPQHF.

V usage is TRBV6-6 and J usage is TRBJ2-6; D unclear. Trimming took 6 bases from V and 0 from J, leaving 21 bases between them. Germline CDR1 and CDR2: MNHNY and SVGAGI (reference sequence). This CDR3 contains 19 residues. The CDR3 bases are TGTGCCAGCAGCCCCTGGACCGAGACCGCCACCTCTGGGGCCAACGTCCTGACTTTC. The encoded protein is CASSPWTETATSGANVLTF.

This sequence joins TRBV25-1 and TRBJ1-1; 8 bases align to TRBD1. The CDR3 runs 15 residues. The J segment lost 1 base and the V segment lost 3 bases, leaving 4 bases of the junction unmatched. Looked up from germline, CDR1 is MGHDK and CDR2 is SYGVNS. The CDR3 sequence: CASSDTGGRNTEAFF. In nucleotides, the CDR3 is TGTGCCAGCAGTGATACAGGGGGGCGGAACACTGAAGCTTTCTTT. Looking up the rest from reference TRBV25-1 and TRBJ1-1 gives the full variable domain: EADIYQTPRYLVIGTGKKITLECSQTMGHDKMYWYQQDPGMELHLIHYSYGVNSTEKGDLSSESTVSRIRTEHFPLTLESARPSHTSQYLCASSDTGGRNTEAFFGQGTRLTVV.

The V and J genes are TRBV5-6 and TRBJ2-1, with unresolved D. This CDR3 has 12 residues. V lost 2 bases and J lost 9, with 9 bases in between. CDR1 and CDR2 (germline): SGHDT, YYEEEE. The CDR3, as DNA: TGTGCCAGCAGCTTTACCGATTTTGAGCAGTTCTTC. Translated: CASSFTDFEQFF.

The V and J genes are TRBV5-8 and TRBJ2-1, with 8 nucleotides matching TRBD2. The CDR3 covers 15 residues. CDR1 SGHTS and CDR2 YDEGEE come from the germline V gene. J was trimmed by 4 bases and V by 3 bases; bases with no gene match: 6. CDR3 nucleotides: TGTGCCAGCAGCTGGAGTCTAGCGGGTTACAATGAGCAGTTCTTC. Translating it yields CASSWSLAGYNEQFF.

CDR3: CSVGGRGDGYTF. CDR3 in DNA: TGCAGCGTTGGAGGTAGGGGGGATGGCTACACCTTC. J is TRBJ1-2 and V is TRBV29-1; D may be TRBD1 (6 bases). The V end was cut by 4 bases, the J end by 6 bases, with 12 bases between. CDR3 length: 12 amino acids. Germline V CDR1 and CDR2: SQVTM, ANQGSEA.

Only a few counts were recorded for this clonotype. The chain combines TRBV12-3 or TRBV12-4 with TRBJ2-4; perhaps TRBD2 as D (5 bases). The V end lost 6 bases, the J end lost 3 bases, and 15 bases lay between the germline ends. The CDR3 runs 15 residues. The chain's CDR3 is CASSPISAVKNIQYF. Written as DNA, the CDR3 is TGTGCCAGCAGCCCCATCTCAGCGGTCAAAAACATTCAGTACTTC.

This clonotype has more than one count but fewer than ten. The chain is built from TRBV6-1 and TRBJ2-7; D is ambiguous. This CDR3 has 14 residues. The V gene lost 2 bases and the J gene lost 7 bases, with 15 bases spanning the gap. CDR1 and CDR2 from the germline V gene are MNHNS and SASEGT. The CDR3 is CASSEMGFFGEQYF. CDR3 nucleotides: TGTGCCAGCAGTGAAATGGGGTTCTTTGGGGAGCAGTACTTC.

The chain links TRBV9 to TRBJ2-2; 9 nucleotides align to TRBD1. V was pared by 6 bases and J by 2 bases, with 11 bases of the junction left unmatched. Germline V CDR1 and CDR2: SGDLS, YYNGEE. The CDR3 length is 17 residues. This CDR3 is CASNSAPGQGNTGELFF. In DNA, the CDR3 is TGTGCCAGCAACTCCGCACCGGGACAGGGAAACACCGGGGAGCTGTTTTTT. The complete variable domain, with remaining parts taken from reference TRBV9 and TRBJ2-2, reads DSGVTQTPKHLITATGQRVTLRCSPRSGDLSVYWYQQSLDQGLQFLIQYYNGEERAKGNILERFSAQQFPDLHSELNLSSLELGDSALYFCASNSAPGQGNTGELFFGEGSRLTVL.